The entry below gives a single TCR beta chain sequence along with its context. The antigen remains unidentified. The V end was cut by 5 bases, the J end by 4 bases, with 20 bases between. This CDR3 contains 16 residues. The germline V gene encodes CDR1 SGHRS and CDR2 YFSETQ. These data are taken from a study of cytomegalovirus exposure and HLA in healthy donors. Findings and caveats of the study: A classifier reportedly called cytomegalovirus status with high sensitivity and specificity. The study designated 164 TCR beta chains cytomegalovirus-associated. Earlier results showed most TCR beta V segments being productive about 87% or about 30% of the time.

13 Jbeta primers and 60 Vbeta primers were used for the PCR. Only in-frame clones appear in the TCRdb table, and some are missing; sequencing was by immunoSEQ multiplex PCR. This table has under 150,000 clones, around 73% appearing once. The sequenced sample consisted of PBMCs. The clonotype originates from a human donor in good health. The rearrangement joins TRBV5-1 to TRBJ2-3; D is possibly TRBD1 (6 bases). The CDR3 coding sequence is TGCGCCAGCAGATCGACAGGCCTACTTAGGGCAGATACGCAGTATTTT. It codes for CASRSTGLLRADTQYF.